The 11 T cell receptor beta chains reported below all come from one sample, sequenced in a study of shared clonotypes between healthy human individuals. The data were produced by immunoSEQ multiplex PCR, yet TCRdb's version contains in-frame clones alone and is incomplete. Counted here are about 2.1 million clones, over 85% occurring once; the ten biggest clones make up approximately 1.7%. CD45RO-negative CD8 cells positively selected for CCR7 made up the naive population, which excluded terminally differentiated effector memory CD45RA+ cells. What was sequenced was naive CD8+ T cells from PBMCs. The receptors shown here come from a man aged 18 to 29 in good health. Some clones in this sample may be carry-over from other donors' samples.

The genes are TRBV28 and TRBJ1-1; D gene uncertain. The CDR3 runs 14 residues. The V end was cut by 5 bases, the J end by 1 base, with 11 bases between. Germline V CDR1 and CDR2: MDHEN, SYDVKM. The CDR3 region has the DNA TGTGCCAGCAGTCCGGGTCTCCGGAACACTGAAGCTTTCTTT. Residues: CASSPGLRNTEAFF.

In its sample, this clone was seen once. The J gene is TRBJ2-7, the V gene TRBV4-3, with 11 bases lining up with TRBD1. There are 15 residues in the CDR3. V was clipped by 4 bases and J by 2 bases; unmatched bases: 4. Germline CDR1 is LGHNA and CDR2 is YSLEER. CDR3 in DNA: TGCGCCAGCAGCCGATGGGGACAGGGGGCCTACGAGCAGTACTTC. This codes for CASSRWGQGAYEQYF.

V is TRBV27 and J is TRBJ2-7; 9 bases agree with TRBD2. V was clipped by 3 bases and J by 2 bases; unmatched bases: 5. There are 15 residues in the CDR3. The V gene's germline CDR1 is MNHEY and CDR2 SMNVEV (reference sequence). Here the CDR3 reads CASSFRLAGPYEQYF. In DNA, the CDR3 is TGTGCCAGCAGTTTTAGGCTAGCGGGACCCTACGAGCAGTACTTC.

V is TRBV6-1 and J is TRBJ2-1; D is perhaps TRBD2 (5 bases). The CDR3 loop spans 15 amino acids. Germline V lookup: CDR1 MNHNS, CDR2 SASEGT. V was shortened by 0 bases and J by 0 bases, with 6 bases between the two germline ends. The CDR3 region has the DNA TGTGCCAGCAGTGAAGCGGGAGACTCCTACAATGAGCAGTTCTTC. Amino acids: CASSEAGDSYNEQFF.

On this clone itself: Other nucleotide sequences in the sample specify the same CDR3. This chain uses TRBV9 with TRBJ1-1; D perhaps matches TRBD1 (5 bases). The CDR3 extends over 13 amino acids. Germline V CDR1 and CDR2: SGDLS, YYNGEE. The ends were cut back, 3 bases at V and 0 bases at J, with 6 bases in the middle. The CDR3 is CASSATVNTEAFF. As DNA, the CDR3 is TGTGCCAGCAGCGCGACAGTGAACACTGAAGCTTTCTTT.

CDR3 coding DNA: TGTGCCAGCAGCTTAGGGCCTCCCGGGACACCCGAAGACATTCAGTACTTC. This codes for CASSLGPPGTPEDIQYF. V gene TRBV7-3 combines with J gene TRBJ2-4, with D perhaps TRBD1 (6 bases). The germline CDR1 and CDR2 sequences are SGHTA and FQGTGA. V dropped 2 bases and J dropped 8 bases, with 22 bases sitting between them. This CDR3 comprises 17 residues.

The J gene is TRBJ2-5, the V gene TRBV7-9, with D perhaps TRBD2 (6 bases). V was cut by 1 base and J by 4 bases, with 16 bases left in between. The CDR3 is made up of 16 amino acids. CDR1 is SEHNR and CDR2 is FQNEAQ in the germline V gene (reference sequence). The CDR3 nucleotides read TGTGCCAGCAGCTTAGAAAACCCGGGAGTAGGAGAGACCCAGTACTTC. Protein: CASSLENPGVGETQYF.

The CDR3 loop is CASSGSGGTEAFF. The CDR3 DNA sequence: TGTGCCAGCAGTGGGTCAGGGGGCACTGAAGCTTTCTTT. The chain couples TRBV6-6 to TRBJ1-1; TRBD1 aligns across 7 bases. J gave up 4 bases and V 5 bases, and 4 bases lay outside the gene matches. CDR1 and CDR2 (germline): MNHNY, SVGAGI (reference sequence). The CDR3 length is 13 residues.

This chain joins TRBV5-4 and TRBJ2-2; the match to TRBD1 covers 7 bases. Germline values: CDR1 SGHNT, CDR2 YYREEE (reference sequence). CDR3 length equals 17 residues. J gave up 2 bases and V 4 bases, and 11 bases lay outside the gene matches. In nucleotides, the CDR3 is TGTGCCAGCAGCATCCGGTCAGGGGGTCTTAACACCGGGGAGCTGTTTTTT. Amino acid sequence: CASSIRSGGLNTGELFF. The complete variable domain, with remaining parts taken from reference TRBV5-4 and TRBJ2-2, reads ETGVTQSPTHLIKTRGQQVTLRCSSQSGHNTVSWYQQALGQGPQFIFQYYREEENGRGNFPPRFSGLQFPNYSSELNVNALELDDSALYLCASSIRSGGLNTGELFFGEGSRLTVL.

V is TRBV27 and J is TRBJ2-7, with D hard to call. Germline V gives CDR1 MNHEY, CDR2 SMNVEV (reference sequence). The CDR3 loop spans 17 amino acids. Trimming pared 5 bases from V and 3 bases from J, leaving 23 bases between. CDR3 sequence reads: CASSPSAPIANVYEQYF. DNA of the CDR3: TGTGCCAGCAGTCCCTCAGCTCCAATAGCCAATGTCTACGAGCAGTACTTC.

This chain links TRBV11-2 with TRBJ2-1; D remains unclear. Trimming cost V 1 base and J 8 bases, with 9 bases left between them. Germline CDR1 SGHAT, CDR2 FQNNGV. The CDR3 is made up of 13 amino acids. This CDR3 is CASSLVAVHEQFF. The CDR3 nucleotides read TGTGCCAGCAGCTTAGTGGCGGTGCATGAGCAGTTCTTC.